These T cell receptor beta chains were read from a single sample in a study of PD-1 blockade in classical Hodgkin lymphoma. Using immunoSEQ multiplex PCR, the repertoire was profiled, and TCRdb retains in-frame clones only, with some absent. The sample has around 43,000 clones; under 95% are singletons. Sequenced sample: peripheral blood mononuclear cells (PBMCs). These receptors were obtained from a human donor with classical Hodgkin lymphoma. Each CDR3 is given with its conserved first and last residue. Fields, in order: V gene, D gene, clone size, J gene, CDR3 DNA, CDR3 protein. A D gene is named only where the DNA matches it firmly. The size entry is marked missing in some rows and otherwise reads once, few, many or a size class.

v_gene: TRBV7-3
d_gene: TRBD1
abundance: .
j_gene: TRBJ2-1
CDR3nt: TGTGCCAGCAGCTCAGACCCCGGGACAGGGGTGGAGCAGTTCTTC
CDR3aa: CASSSDPGTGVEQFF

v_gene: TRBV10-2
d_gene: .
abundance: .
j_gene: TRBJ2-5
CDR3nt: TGCGCCAGCAGTCCGGGCGGCGGGCCTCAAAAGACCCAGTACTTC
CDR3aa: CASSPGGGPQKTQYF

v_gene: TRBV6-1
d_gene: TRBD1
abundance: .
j_gene: TRBJ2-1
CDR3nt: TGTGCCAGCAGTGTAACAGGGGGGAGAGGCAATGAGCAGTTCTTC
CDR3aa: CASSVTGGRGNEQFF

v_gene: TRBV19
d_gene: TRBD1
abundance: .
j_gene: TRBJ2-3
CDR3nt: TGTGCCACCATATCCGGGACAGGGGGAGATACGCAGTATTTT
CDR3aa: CATISGTGGDTQYF

v_gene: TRBV19
d_gene: .
abundance: .
j_gene: TRBJ2-7
CDR3nt: TGTGCCAGTAGTATTCCTGGGATCTCCTACGAGCAGTACTTC
CDR3aa: CASSIPGISYEQYF

v_gene: TRBV10-3
d_gene: .
abundance: .
j_gene: TRBJ2-3
CDR3nt: TGTGCCATCAGTAGCCGGGACGTAGATACGCAGTATTTT
CDR3aa: CAISSRDVDTQYF

v_gene: TRBV5-1
d_gene: .
abundance: .
j_gene: TRBJ1-1
CDR3nt: TGCGCCAGCAGCTTGAGTTCTACGTTGAACACTGAAGCTTTCTTT
CDR3aa: CASSLSSTLNTEAFF

v_gene: TRBV5-8
d_gene: .
abundance: .
j_gene: TRBJ2-5
CDR3nt: TGTGCCAGCAGCTTGGGGTCCGCGGGTGCTGCGGAGACCCAGTACTTC
CDR3aa: CASSLGSAGAAETQYF

v_gene: TRBV29-1
d_gene: .
abundance: .
j_gene: TRBJ2-5
CDR3nt: TGCAGCGTTGTGTTCAGAGCGAAACAAGAGACCCAGTACTTC
CDR3aa: CSVVFRAKQETQYF

v_gene: TRBV5-4
d_gene: TRBD2
abundance: .
j_gene: TRBJ2-7
CDR3nt: TGTGCCAGCAGCTTCGCGGGAGGGTCCTACGAGCAGTACTTC
CDR3aa: CASSFAGGSYEQYF

v_gene: TRBV5-6
d_gene: .
abundance: .
j_gene: TRBJ1-2
CDR3nt: TGTGCCAGCAGCTCCGGGCCCCGGGAGGGCTACACCTTC
CDR3aa: CASSSGPREGYTF

v_gene: TRBV10-3
d_gene: TRBD1
abundance: .
j_gene: TRBJ2-2
CDR3nt: TGTGCCATCAGGCAGGGACAGGGCACCGGGGAGCTGTTTTTT
CDR3aa: CAIRQGQGTGELFF

v_gene: TRBV27
d_gene: .
abundance: .
j_gene: TRBJ1-1
CDR3nt: TGTGCCAGCCGAAGCCCCAAATTTACTGAAGCTTTCTTT
CDR3aa: CASRSPKFTEAFF

v_gene: TRBV29-1
d_gene: .
abundance: .
j_gene: TRBJ2-3
CDR3nt: TGCAGCGTAGACCTAAGGTTTCGGGAGACAGATACGCAGTATTTT
CDR3aa: CSVDLRFRETDTQYF

v_gene: TRBV6-4
d_gene: TRBD2
abundance: .
j_gene: TRBJ2-2
CDR3nt: TGTGCCAGCAGTGAAGGAGCGGGAGGGCCGAACACCGGGGAGCTGTTTTTT
CDR3aa: CASSEGAGGPNTGELFF

v_gene: TRBV6-1
d_gene: TRBD1
abundance: .
j_gene: TRBJ2-1
CDR3nt: TGTGCCAGCAGTGAGCCGGGACAGGGGGGGGATGAGCAGTTCTTC
CDR3aa: CASSEPGQGGDEQFF

v_gene: TRBV19
d_gene: .
abundance: .
j_gene: TRBJ1-2
CDR3nt: TGTGCCAGTAGGATCCACGATGGCTACGGGGGCTACACCTTC
CDR3aa: CASRIHDGYGGYTF

v_gene: TRBV9
d_gene: .
abundance: few
j_gene: TRBJ1-5
CDR3nt: TGTGCCAGCAGCGTAGGGACACTAGCGAATCAGCCCCAGCATTTT
CDR3aa: CASSVGTLANQPQHF

v_gene: TRBV19
d_gene: .
abundance: .
j_gene: TRBJ2-6
CDR3nt: TGTGCCAGTAGAATAGGGTCTGGGGCCAACGTCCTGACTTTC
CDR3aa: CASRIGSGANVLTF

v_gene: TRBV19
d_gene: TRBD1
abundance: .
j_gene: TRBJ1-2
CDR3nt: TGTGCCAGTAGTCGGGGACAGGGAACTAACTATGGCTACACCTTC
CDR3aa: CASSRGQGTNYGYTF

v_gene: TRBV5-1
d_gene: .
abundance: .
j_gene: TRBJ1-3
CDR3nt: TGCGCCAGCAGCTTGGCCGCGGGGGAAGGGCCTGGAAACACCATATATTTT
CDR3aa: CASSLAAGEGPGNTIYF

v_gene: TRBV6-5
d_gene: .
abundance: .
j_gene: TRBJ1-1
CDR3nt: TGTGCCAGCAGTTACGACACGACGAACACTGAAGCTTTCTTT
CDR3aa: CASSYDTTNTEAFF

v_gene: TRBV2
d_gene: .
abundance: .
j_gene: TRBJ2-1
CDR3nt: TGTGCCAGCAGTTCCAACTCGGCACCCTACAATGAGCAGTTCTTC
CDR3aa: CASSSNSAPYNEQFF

v_gene: TRBV5-6
d_gene: .
abundance: few
j_gene: TRBJ2-5
CDR3nt: TGTGCCAGCAGCTTGGGGGGAGGCGGGCCCGGAGAGACCCAGTACTTC
CDR3aa: CASSLGGGGPGETQYF

v_gene: TRBV4-1
d_gene: TRBD2
abundance: medium-sized
j_gene: TRBJ2-7
CDR3nt: TGCGCCAGCAGCCAAGAGCAAGGCGGGGGCTACGAGCAGTACTTC
CDR3aa: CASSQEQGGGYEQYF

v_gene: TRBV5-1
d_gene: .
abundance: .
j_gene: TRBJ1-4
CDR3nt: TGCGCCAGCAGCTTGGTCCTCCGGACAGCAACTAATGAAAAACTGTTTTTT
CDR3aa: CASSLVLRTATNEKLFF

v_gene: TRBV7-6
d_gene: TRBD2
abundance: .
j_gene: TRBJ2-1
CDR3nt: TGTGCCAGCAGCTTACTAGCGGGTGCCTACAATGAGCAGTTCTTC
CDR3aa: CASSLLAGAYNEQFF

v_gene: TRBV14
d_gene: .
abundance: once
j_gene: TRBJ1-2
CDR3nt: TGTGCCAGCAGCCACCCACGGAGTGGGACAAACTATGGCTACACCTTC
CDR3aa: CASSHPRSGTNYGYTF

v_gene: TRBV6-1
d_gene: .
abundance: .
j_gene: TRBJ1-1
CDR3nt: TGTGCCAGCAGTGTGCCTTCAAGCGGTGAGCGAGCTTTCTTT
CDR3aa: CASSVPSSGERAFF

v_gene: TRBV7-9
d_gene: .
abundance: .
j_gene: TRBJ2-1
CDR3nt: TGTGCCAGCAGCCGGGGCCACCAGTTCTTC
CDR3aa: CASSRGHQFF

v_gene: TRBV27
d_gene: .
abundance: .
j_gene: TRBJ1-5
CDR3nt: TGTGCCAGCAGTTTTGGGTTGGAGGAACCCCAGCATTTT
CDR3aa: CASSFGLEEPQHF

v_gene: TRBV5-4
d_gene: TRBD1
abundance: .
j_gene: TRBJ1-1
CDR3nt: TGTGCCAGCAGCAATCGGGGACAGGGACCTCGGGGTGAAGCTTTCTTT
CDR3aa: CASSNRGQGPRGEAFF

v_gene: TRBV18
d_gene: .
abundance: .
j_gene: TRBJ2-5
CDR3nt: TGTGCCAGCTCACCGCCTCCCGGAAGGGAGACCCAGTACTTC
CDR3aa: CASSPPPGRETQYF

v_gene: TRBV6-5
d_gene: .
abundance: .
j_gene: TRBJ1-3
CDR3nt: TGTGCCAGCAGCCCTTCTGGAAACACCATATATTTT
CDR3aa: CASSPSGNTIYF

v_gene: TRBV28
d_gene: TRBD2
abundance: once
j_gene: TRBJ2-3
CDR3nt: TGTGCCAGCAGTGGGGGACTAGCGGGGCCTATGACGCAGTATTTT
CDR3aa: CASSGGLAGPMTQYF

v_gene: TRBV5-4
d_gene: TRBD2
abundance: .
j_gene: TRBJ2-3
CDR3nt: TGTGCCAGCAGCTTGGGGCTGGGACTAGCGGGAGCAGATACGCAGTATTTT
CDR3aa: CASSLGLGLAGADTQYF

v_gene: TRBV5-1
d_gene: .
abundance: .
j_gene: TRBJ2-5
CDR3nt: TGCGCCAGCAGCGGACAAGAGACCCAGTACTTC
CDR3aa: CASSGQETQYF